This T cell receptor beta chain was identified in a study of CD8+ T cells in alopecia areata. Study-level results: TCR sharing across patients was less clear than in mice, possibly HLA-related. It was lesional scalp, especially alopecia totalis/universalis, that showed higher clonality than normal scalp.

Specimens obtained from alopecia areata patients comprised lesional scalp punch biopsies and peripheral blood. CD4+ and CD8+ T cells were sorted from PBMCs. A remark on this clone: What it recognizes is unknown.

cDNA reverse transcribed from extracted RNA served as the sequencing template. Some clones are missing from TCRdb's copy, which holds only in-frame ones; the method was immunoSEQ multiplex PCR. The table records about 180,000 clones, over 50% of them present only once. The sequences come from CD4+ T cells sorted from blood, collected at week 0. The TCR was taken from a human donor with alopecia areata.

CDR3 nucleotide sequence: TGTGCCAGCAGTGAGGGCGGTGAGCAGTTCTTC. Translating it yields CASSEGGEQFF. The chain uses TRBV7-3 and TRBJ2-1; D is perhaps TRBD2 (5 bases). Looked up from germline, CDR1 is SGHTA and CDR2 is FQGTGA. V was trimmed by 6 bases and J by 9 bases, leaving 9 bases between them. The CDR3 covers 11 residues. The full variable domain, its missing parts supplied by reference TRBV7-3 and TRBJ2-1, is GAGVSQTPSNKVTEKGKYVELRCDPISGHTALYWYRQSLGQGPEFLIYFQGTGAADDSGLPNDRFFAVRPEGSVSTLKIQRTERGDSAVYLCASSEGGEQFFGPGTRLTVL.